The 22 T cell receptor beta chains reported below all come from one sample, sequenced in a study of CD8 T cells in ankylosing spondylitis. From the 5' RACE reads, TCRdb called clonotypes with MiXCR, one entry per CDR3 protein. Of around 250,000 distinct CDR3 sequences in the sample, 18% were seen once. Sequencing was performed on blood, either unsorted or a sorted T cell fraction (not recorded which). Receptor source: a male donor with ankylosing spondylitis or in good health (not recorded which).

The CDR3 reads CASSPLAGGPFYEQYF. The CDR3 DNA reads TGTGCCAGCAGTCCACTAGCGGGAGGGCCGTTTTACGAGCAGTACTTC. The chain combines TRBV6-1 with TRBJ2-7, with 13 bases identical to TRBD2. The CDR3 runs 16 residues. Germline assignment: CDR1 MNHNS and CDR2 SASEGT. Trimming took 5 bases from V and 4 from J; bases not matched to a gene: 8.

This clonotype was seen more than once but under ten times. This chain joins TRBV5-1 and TRBJ2-1; TRBD1 matches at 10 bases. Germline lookup yields CDR1 SGHRS and CDR2 YFSETQ. Germline trimming cut 0 bases from V and 8 bases from J; bases unmatched to any gene: 11. The CDR3 has 17 residues. In DNA, the CDR3 is TGCGCCAGCAGCTTGGGAATCCGGGACAGGGGTTACGATGAGCAGTTCTTC. Amino acids: CASSLGIRDRGYDEQFF.

The chain carries TRBV20-1 and TRBJ2-7; perhaps TRBD1 as D (6 bases). Trimming cost V 0 bases and J 0 bases, with 12 bases left between them. Germline-derived CDR1 and CDR2 are DFQATT and SNEGSKA (reference sequence). The CDR3 spans 15 residues. CDR3 amino acids: CSAREGGSSSYEQYF. In DNA, the CDR3 is TGCAGTGCTAGAGAAGGGGGTTCCAGCTCCTACGAGCAGTACTTC.

This clonotype was found many times. The chain is built from TRBV4-1 and TRBJ2-1; D may be TRBD1 (5 bases). The CDR3 has 15 residues. The germline V gene has CDR1 MGHRA and CDR2 YSYEKL. Deletions cut 1 base from V and 8 bases from J, with 15 bases between. The CDR3 nucleotides read TGCGCCAGCAGCCAAGTTGCTAGACCCAGGGATGAGCAGTTCTTC. Its translation is CASSQVARPRDEQFF.

The chain links TRBV20-1 to TRBJ2-7; TRBD1 matches 10 bases. V shed 3 bases, J shed 3 bases, and the junction held 8 bases outside the gene matches. The CDR3 extends over 15 amino acids. Looked up from germline, CDR1 is DFQATT and CDR2 is SNEGSKA (reference sequence). The CDR3 nucleotides are TGCAGTGCTAGTCCCGAGGACAGGGGGAACTACGAGCAGTACTTC. Amino acid sequence: CSASPEDRGNYEQYF.

This sequence joins TRBV29-1 and TRBJ2-7; perhaps TRBD2 as D (5 bases). V was pared by 1 base and J by 3 bases, with 7 bases between. The germline CDR1 and CDR2 sequences are SQVTM and ANQGSEA. The CDR3 sequence is 12 residues long. The CDR3, as DNA: TGCAGCGTTGAAGGACGGGACTACGAGCAGTACTTC. Protein: CSVEGRDYEQYF.

This clonotype was observed many times. The chain employs TRBV6-1 and TRBJ2-7; no clear D. In germline, CDR1 is MNHNS, CDR2 SASEGT. CDR3 length: 14 residues. Trimming left V 3 bases short and J 2 bases short, with 11 bases between. CDR3 protein: CASSEDGTPYEQYF. For the CDR3, the DNA is TGTGCCAGCAGTGAGGACGGAACCCCCTACGAGCAGTACTTC.

The table lists this clonotype with a few counts. The V and J genes are TRBV12-3 or TRBV12-4 and TRBJ2-1; D is uncertain. This CDR3 has 12 amino acids. Trimming removed 6 bases at V and 5 bases at J, with 8 bases between. CDR3 region: CASSGSHNEQFF. As DNA, the CDR3 is TGTGCCAGCAGCGGGTCACACAATGAGCAGTTCTTC.

In this sample, this clonotype turned up many times. The V gene is TRBV11-2, the J gene TRBJ2-7; D remains unclear. With 5 bases removed from V and 2 bases from J, the gap between germline ends came to 25 bases. This CDR3 comprises 18 residues. Per the germline V gene, CDR1 is SGHAT and CDR2 is FQNNGV. The chain's CDR3 is CASSANPTEHSSPYEQYF. DNA of the CDR3: TGTGCCAGCAGCGCCAACCCGACGGAGCACTCAAGCCCCTACGAGCAGTACTTC.

The J gene is TRBJ2-1, the V gene TRBV4-1; 10 bases match TRBD2. The CDR3 extends over 17 amino acids. Trimming at V came to 1 base and at J to 2 bases, leaving 5 bases not matched to a gene. Germline V gene data show CDR1 as MGHRA and CDR2 as YSYEKL. Written as DNA, the CDR3 is TGCGCCAGCAGCCAAGTCCTAGCGGGAGAAACCTACAATGAGCAGTTCTTC. Its translation: CASSQVLAGETYNEQFF.

This chain links TRBV12-3 or TRBV12-4 with TRBJ2-5; 9 positions match TRBD2. The ends lost 6 bases at V and 8 bases at J; junction bases unmatched: 10. This CDR3 region has 14 residues. CDR3 sequence (DNA): TGTGCCAGCAGGGAGGTAGCGGGAGAAGGAACCCAGTACTTC. This translates into CASREVAGEGTQYF.

This sequence joins TRBV6-1 and TRBJ2-5, with a possible D match to TRBD2 (6 bases). With 5 bases removed from V and 4 bases from J, the gap between germline ends came to 14 bases. This CDR3 is 14 amino acids long. Germline values: CDR1 MNHNS, CDR2 SASEGT. This CDR3 is CASSPTGVGETQYF. CDR3 DNA sequence: TGTGCCAGCAGTCCCACGGGAGTCGGAGAGACCCAGTACTTC.

The chain recombines TRBV7-9 with TRBJ2-7, with no clear D. Germline V gene sequence: CDR1 SEHNR, CDR2 FQNEAQ (reference sequence). V lost 1 base and J 2 bases, leaving 9 bases between the germline ends. The CDR3 has 14 amino acids. CDR3 in amino acids: CASSLGSRTYEQYF. The CDR3 nucleotides read TGTGCCAGCAGCTTAGGGTCACGTACCTACGAGCAGTACTTC.

Only a few counts were recorded for this clonotype. This chain links TRBV12-3 or TRBV12-4 with TRBJ2-7; TRBD2 is a possible D gene (6 bases). There are 16 residues in the CDR3. Trimming cost V 6 bases and J 10 bases, with 28 bases left between them. As DNA, the CDR3 is TGTGCCAGCAGGGTAGCGGAGGGACCGGATCCTTTTCGTCAGTACTTC. Encoded protein: CASRVAEGPDPFRQYF.

This clonotype was recorded at least ten times. The chain joins TRBV20-1 to TRBJ2-7; D unclear. Trimming pared 0 bases from V and 3 bases from J, leaving 9 bases between. Germline-derived CDR1 and CDR2 are DFQATT and SNEGSKA (reference sequence). This CDR3 has 13 residues. DNA of the CDR3: TGCAGTGCTAGAGATATGATTAGCTACGAGCAGTACTTC. Its translation: CSARDMISYEQYF.

This clonotype came up a few times. V usage is TRBV20-1 and J usage is TRBJ1-1; D may be TRBD1 (6 bases). The CDR3 extends over 13 amino acids. Per the germline V gene, CDR1 is DFQATT and CDR2 is SNEGSKA (reference sequence). V shed 2 bases and J shed 7 bases, with 14 bases lying between them. The CDR3 DNA reads as TGCAGTGCTAGAACAGGGAGGGGCCTTGAAGCTTTCTTT. Encoded protein: CSARTGRGLEAFF.

This chain connects TRBV7-9 to TRBJ2-7; tentative D call: TRBD2 (6 bases). Per the germline V gene, CDR1 is SEHNR and CDR2 is FQNEAQ (reference sequence). The V gene lost 4 bases and the J gene lost 2 bases, with 12 bases spanning the gap. The CDR3 is 14 amino acids. In DNA, the CDR3 is TGTGCCAGCAGCTCCCGGGACTTAACCTACGAGCAGTACTTC. Protein product: CASSSRDLTYEQYF.

CDR3 bases: TGTGCCAGCAGTTACGAGCGGGATGGCACAGATACGCAGTATTTT. As protein: CASSYERDGTDTQYF. The V call is TRBV6-5, the J call TRBJ2-3, with 7 bases lining up with TRBD2. V lost 2 bases and J lost 1; bases outside the gene matches: 3. CDR1 MNHEY and CDR2 SVGAGI come from the germline V gene. The CDR3 extends over 15 amino acids.

This clonotype was picked up many times. This chain uses TRBV7-2 with TRBJ2-1; D ambiguous. Germline CDR1 is SGHTA and CDR2 is FQGNSA. The CDR3 runs to 15 residues. Deletions cut 4 bases from V and 0 bases from J, with 10 bases between. CDR3 coding DNA: TGTGCCAGCAGCTCCCTGACCAGCTCCTACAATGAGCAGTTCTTC. Translating it yields CASSSLTSSYNEQFF.

This clonotype was found a few times. The chain couples TRBV27 to TRBJ2-7; D is uncertain. From germline, CDR1 is MNHEY and CDR2 SMNVEV (reference sequence). The CDR3 sequence is 13 residues long. Trimming left V 3 bases short and J 5 bases short, with 11 bases between. The CDR3 bases are TGTGCCAGCAGTTTGGGCAGTCCTAACGAGCAGTACTTC. Translation: CASSLGSPNEQYF.

V and J are TRBV12-3 or TRBV12-4 and TRBJ2-7; 7 nucleotides line up with TRBD1. The CDR3 spans 15 residues. V dropped 2 bases and J dropped 3; count of bases not matched to a gene: 7. The CDR3 loop reads CASSLNRGMFYEQYF. CDR3 coding DNA: TGTGCCAGCAGTTTAAACAGGGGCATGTTCTACGAGCAGTACTTC.

This clonotype has just a few counts. The chain uses TRBV13 and TRBJ1-3; 8 nucleotides align to TRBD1. The junction had 6 bases not matched to a gene; V was cut back by 5 bases and J by 0 bases. The CDR3 runs 16 residues. The germline CDR1 and CDR2 sequences are PRHDT and FYEKMQ (reference sequence). The CDR3 region is CASSHPRGLSGNTIYF. CDR3 bases: TGTGCCAGCAGCCACCCCAGGGGGCTCTCTGGAAACACCATATATTTT.